A single sample is the source of the 21 T cell receptor beta chains below, sequenced in a study of shared clonotypes between healthy human individuals. Profiled with immunoSEQ multiplex PCR; TCRdb holds only in-frame clones, not every one. Altogether about 590,000 clones are present, around 95% being singletons, with the ten largest covering around 0.11%. Naive-designated CD8 cells lacked CD45RO, were positively enriched for CCR7, and omitted terminally differentiated effector memory CD45RA+ cells. The specimen was naive CD8+ T cells sorted from blood. These receptors all stem from a woman aged 25 to 45 in good health.

The chain recombines TRBV5-8 with TRBJ1-2, with D unclear. Trimming stripped 2 bases from V and 7 bases from J, with 15 bases between. The CDR3 consists of 14 residues. Germline V gene data show CDR1 as SGHTS and CDR2 as YDEGEE. The CDR3 sequence is CASSFIGVESGYTF. Written as DNA, the CDR3 is TGTGCCAGCAGCTTTATTGGGGTGGAGTCTGGCTACACCTTC.

The chain links TRBV9 to TRBJ2-3; no firm D call. The CDR3 runs to 13 residues. Trimming took 5 bases from V and 7 from J, leaving 14 bases between them. Germline loops: CDR1 SGDLS, CDR2 YYNGEE. CDR3 residues: CASSSESRHTQYF. CDR3 nucleotides: TGTGCCAGCAGTTCGGAGTCCCGGCATACGCAGTATTTT.

This chain joins TRBV7-2 and TRBJ2-5; D is unresolved. V was clipped by 5 bases and J by 5 bases, with 6 bases between them. Germline CDR1 is SGHTA and CDR2 is FQGNSA. The CDR3 sequence is 11 residues long. As DNA, the CDR3 is TGTGCCAGCAGCGAGTGGGAGACCCAGTACTTC. It yields the protein CASSEWETQYF.

This clone was seen only once. The chain combines TRBV25-1 with TRBJ1-2, with D uncertain. The CDR3 totals 15 residues. Trimming removed 1 base from V and 3 bases from J, with 12 bases in between. Looked up from germline, CDR1 is MGHDK and CDR2 is SYGVNS. The CDR3 sequence is CASSESLAEYYGYTF. The CDR3 nucleotides are TGTGCCAGCAGTGAATCTTTGGCGGAGTACTATGGCTACACCTTC.

V is TRBV11-2 and J is TRBJ2-3; 8 bases align to TRBD2. The J segment lost 10 bases and the V segment lost 8 bases, leaving 14 bases of the junction unmatched. Germline CDR1 reads SGHAT; CDR2 reads FQNNGV. The CDR3 covers 14 residues. The CDR3 nucleotides read TGTGCCAGCCAGCCTTGGGGGACTAGGGTAGCGCAGTATTTT. Translating it yields CASQPWGTRVAQYF.

The chain's CDR3 is CASSEEAGGAYEQYF. In DNA, the CDR3 is TGTGCCAGCAGCGAGGAGGCGGGAGGAGCCTACGAGCAGTACTTC. The gene calls are TRBV9 and TRBJ2-7; 8 bases agree with TRBD2. The CDR3 has 15 amino acids. Trimming removed 3 bases from V and 2 bases from J; junction bases left unmatched: 7. Germline CDR1 and CDR2: SGDLS and YYNGEE.

The chain carries TRBV5-4 and TRBJ1-1; weak D call: TRBD1 (5 bases). V lost 3 bases to trimming and J lost 3 bases, with 9 bases between them. Germline CDR1 is SGHNT and CDR2 is YYREEE (reference sequence). The CDR3 extends over 13 amino acids. The CDR3 sequence is CASSYWGDTEAFF. CDR3 sequence (DNA): TGTGCCAGCAGCTACTGGGGCGACACTGAAGCTTTCTTT.

The chain links TRBV4-2 to TRBJ1-4; TRBD1 might be the D (5 bases). The germline V gene encodes CDR1 LGHNA and CDR2 YNFKEQ. V lost 4 bases, J lost 1 base, and 10 bases lay in between. The CDR3 covers 15 residues. CDR3 nucleotides: TGTGCCAGCAGCCCAGAGAGGGGAACTAATGAAAAACTGTTTTTT. This sequence encodes CASSPERGTNEKLFF.

The CDR3 DNA reads TGTGCCAGCAGGGAGCCTGGGGTCAATGAGCAGTTCTTC. Translating gives CASREPGVNEQFF. The rearrangement uses TRBV6-1 and TRBJ2-1; D is uncertain. The length of the CDR3 is 13 residues. The V and J ends lost 6 bases and 6 bases respectively, with 12 bases between them. Germline values: CDR1 MNHNS, CDR2 SASEGT.

This chain connects TRBV27 to TRBJ2-1; TRBD1 agrees at 8 bases. With 7 bases clipped from V and 4 bases from J, the junction kept 15 bases outside the gene matches. Germline V gene lookup returns CDR1 MNHEY and CDR2 SMNVEV (reference sequence). CDR3 length: 17 amino acids. The CDR3 protein is CASKPPSDRGRYNEQFF. The CDR3 nucleotides are TGTGCCAGCAAACCCCCCTCCGACAGGGGACGGTACAATGAGCAGTTCTTC.

V is TRBV28 and J is TRBJ2-5; D unresolved. The CDR3 is made up of 13 amino acids. Germline CDR1 and CDR2: MDHEN and SYDVKM. Trimming removed 6 bases at V and 1 base at J, with 9 bases between. CDR3 residues: CASSPSFQETQYF. CDR3 coding DNA: TGTGCCAGCAGCCCTAGTTTCCAAGAGACCCAGTACTTC. Full variable domain (missing parts from reference TRBV28 and TRBJ2-5): DVKVTQSSRYLVKRTGEKVFLECVQDMDHENMFWYRQDPGLGLRLIYFSYDVKMKEKGDIPEGYSVSREKKERFSLILESASTNQTSMYLCASSPSFQETQYFGPGTRLLVL.

This clone was observed a single time. This sequence joins TRBV4-2 and TRBJ2-2, with D possibly matching TRBD2 (6 bases). Germline V gene data show CDR1 as LGHNA and CDR2 as YNFKEQ. CDR3 length: 17 amino acids. Trimming took 4 bases from V and 1 from J, leaving 16 bases between them. The CDR3: CASSRPDSGENTGELFF. CDR3 nucleotide sequence: TGTGCCAGCAGCCGTCCTGATTCGGGAGAGAACACCGGGGAGCTGTTTTTT.

The chain employs TRBV6-6 and TRBJ2-7, with D possibly being TRBD1 (6 bases). The CDR3 is 13 residues long. V was pared by 6 bases and J by 7 bases, with 16 bases between. CDR1 MNHNY and CDR2 SVGAGI come from the germline V gene (reference sequence). The CDR3 DNA is TGTGCCAGCAGCCCAGGGGAAAGTGGAGAGCAGTACTTC. It translates to CASSPGESGEQYF.

The chain combines TRBV28 with TRBJ1-1, with D tentatively TRBD1 (6 bases). This CDR3 is 14 amino acids long. Trimming took 2 bases from V and 2 from J, leaving 9 bases between them. In germline, CDR1 is MDHEN, CDR2 SYDVKM. The CDR3 region has the DNA TGTGCCAGCAGTTTAGCAGGGGATAACACTGAAGCTTTCTTT. Translated, it gives CASSLAGDNTEAFF.

The V call is TRBV7-6, the J call TRBJ2-3; D not certain. The V and J ends lost 6 bases and 1 base respectively, with 17 bases between them. Germline CDR1 SGHVS, CDR2 FNYEAQ. This CDR3 has 16 amino acids. This chain's CDR3 is CASSSGRGRGTDTQYF. Written as DNA, the CDR3 is TGTGCCAGCAGTTCGGGTCGAGGCCGAGGCACAGATACGCAGTATTTT.

This clone was observed once. V is TRBV27 and J is TRBJ1-3, with D possibly matching TRBD1 (5 bases). The CDR3 has 15 amino acids. Germline lookup yields CDR1 MNHEY and CDR2 SMNVEV (reference sequence). Trimming took off 6 bases at V and 0 bases at J, with 12 bases between the two ends. The CDR3 spells CASRLGVSSGNTIYF. CDR3 in DNA: TGTGCCAGCAGGCTGGGGGTCAGCTCTGGAAACACCATATATTTT.

For this clone: Other DNA sequences in the same sample also yield this CDR3. V is TRBV4-1 and J is TRBJ2-1; no reliable D call. Germline values: CDR1 MGHRA, CDR2 YSYEKL. The CDR3 totals 13 residues. V lost 0 bases and J 6 bases, leaving 6 bases between the germline ends. CDR3 DNA sequence: TGCGCCAGCAGCCAAGATTACGTCAATGAGCAGTTCTTC. As protein: CASSQDYVNEQFF.

V is TRBV7-9 and J is TRBJ2-1; D is possibly TRBD2 (6 bases). CDR3 size: 15 residues. V lost 2 bases and J lost 4, with 12 bases in between. The V gene's germline CDR1 is SEHNR and CDR2 FQNEAQ (reference sequence). The DNA of the CDR3 is TGTGCCAGCAGCTTATACCCTAGCGCATACAATGAGCAGTTCTTC. Protein sequence: CASSLYPSAYNEQFF.

The chain uses TRBV11-2 and TRBJ1-5; TRBD1 agrees at 8 bases. There are 14 residues in the CDR3. The germline V gene has CDR1 SGHAT and CDR2 FQNNGV. V gave up 5 bases and J gave up 5 bases; unmatched junction bases: 5. CDR3 sequence: CASSADRDHQPQHF. The CDR3 DNA sequence: TGTGCCAGCAGCGCGGACAGGGACCATCAGCCCCAGCATTTT.

The chain has TRBV7-8 and TRBJ2-1, with D tentatively TRBD2 (6 bases). The germline V gene encodes CDR1 SGHVS and CDR2 FQNEAQ. The V and J ends lost 5 bases and 4 bases respectively, with 15 bases between them. This CDR3 has 15 amino acids. CDR3 in amino acids: CASSLQGGRYNEQFF. CDR3 sequence (DNA): TGTGCCAGCAGCCTGCAGGGAGGTAGGTACAATGAGCAGTTCTTC.

The rearrangement links TRBV7-9 to TRBJ1-1; D not resolved. CDR1 is SEHNR, CDR2 FQNEAQ, per germline (reference sequence). The CDR3 covers 9 residues. In DNA form, the CDR3 reads TGTGGACCGTATGATGAAGCTTTCTTT. As protein: CGPYDEAFF.